This T cell receptor beta chain was observed in a study of CD8+CD57+ T cells in acquired aplastic anemia. Whole-study context: Sorted CD4+ and CD8+ cells yielded around 3.2 ug of DNA on average.

Trimming pared 7 bases from V and 7 bases from J, leaving 21 bases between. The CDR3 totals 16 residues. Per germline, CDR1 KGHDR and CDR2 SFDVKD. The template used for profiling TCR beta VDJ and CDR3 was genomic DNA. MiXCR, run by TCRdb on the reads, gives a single entry per CDR3 protein. Seen here are about 190,000 distinct CDR3 sequences, about 53% observed once, and the top ten hold 16%. What was sequenced was sorted CD4+, CD8+, or CD8+CD57+ T cells (not recorded which) from PBMCs. This sequence joins TRBV24-1 and TRBJ2-2; the D is unclear. This clonotype was sampled from a human donor in good health, serving as a control. CDR3 DNA: TGTGCCACCAGCCAAGGGTATAGGTCCCAACTCGGGGAGCTGTTTTTT. Its protein product is CATSQGYRSQLGELFF.